These T cell receptor beta chains were read from a single sample in a study of cytomegalovirus exposure and HLA in healthy donors. Sequencing used immunoSEQ multiplex PCR; TCRdb keeps in-frame clones, though not all of them. The sample has hundreds of thousands of clones, 70% to 90% seen once. What was sequenced was PBMCs. The receptors derive from a woman aged 18-35 years in good health and CMV-seronegative. The CDR3 runs from the conserved cysteine through the conserved F or W. The order of the fields is CDR3 protein, CDR3 DNA, V gene, D gene, clone size, CDR3 length, J gene. D genes are given only for firm matches. Clone size is stated in some rows and not others, as once, few, many or a class when expanded.

CASSSAGPVPGEQYF,TGTGCCAGCAGCTCAGCGGGTCCAGTTCCGGGGGAGCAGTACTTC,TRBV7-2,-,-,15,TRBJ2-7
CASISDSTTEAFF,TGTGCCAGCATTTCGGACAGTACTACTGAAGCTTTCTTT,TRBV6-1,-,-,13,TRBJ1-1
CASSPNYNEQFF,TGTGCCAGTAGTCCAAACTACAATGAGCAGTTCTTC,TRBV19,-,-,12,TRBJ2-1
CAWAQVTNSPLHF,TGTGCCTGGGCGCAGGTTACAAATTCACCCCTCCACTTT,TRBV30,-,-,13,TRBJ1-6
CASSLGSTLSSPLHF,TGTGCCAGCAGCTTGGGGTCTACTCTCTCTTCACCCCTCCACTTT,TRBV5-8,-,-,15,TRBJ1-6
CASSSWALGNTEAFF,TGTGCCAGCAGCTCCTGGGCGCTGGGGAACACTGAAGCTTTCTTT,TRBV9,-,-,15,TRBJ1-1
CSSSPPGLAGTGVQYF,TGTTCCAGCAGCCCCCCGGGACTAGCGGGGACGGGCGTGCAGTACTTC,TRBV7-9,TRBD2,-,16,TRBJ2-7
CASSYRSGGDYEQYF,TGTGCCAGCAGTTACCGGAGCGGGGGGGACTACGAGCAGTACTTC,TRBV6-5,TRBD2,-,15,TRBJ2-7
CASSQPLRGPEAFF,TGCGCCAGCAGCCAGCCCCTAAGGGGGCCTGAAGCTTTCTTT,TRBV4-1,TRBD1,-,14,TRBJ1-1
CSAITGGMAFF,TGCAGCGCCATTACAGGGGGAATGGCTTTCTTT,TRBV29-1,TRBD1,-,11,TRBJ1-1
CASSLEAPTTGSPLHF,TGTGCCAGCAGCTTAGAGGCACCGACAACAGGTTCCCCCCTCCACTTT,TRBV7-8,-,-,16,TRBJ1-6
CASSSTDWGTLNTGELFF,TGTGCCAGCAGCTCAACTGATTGGGGGACTTTGAACACCGGGGAGCTGTTTTTT,TRBV9,-,-,18,TRBJ2-2
CSVRLDYGYTF,TGCAGCGTTCGACTCGACTATGGCTACACCTTC,TRBV29-1,-,once,11,TRBJ1-2
CASSPGTAYDQYF,TGTGCCAGCAGTCCCGGGACAGCCTACGATCAGTACTTC,TRBV6-5,TRBD1,-,13,TRBJ2-7
CASLFLKEGRGPYNEQFF,TGTGCCAGTTTATTCCTGAAAGAGGGCAGGGGGCCTTACAATGAGCAGTTCTTC,TRBV19,TRBD1,-,18,TRBJ2-1
CASSQALGQGSNQPQHF,TGCGCCAGCAGCCAAGCCCTCGGACAGGGTAGCAATCAGCCCCAGCATTTT,TRBV4-1,TRBD1,-,17,TRBJ1-5
CASSSTHQGAIEGEAFF,TGTGCCAGCAGCTCAACTCATCAGGGGGCGATTGAAGGGGAAGCTTTCTTT,TRBV6-7,TRBD1,-,17,TRBJ1-1